The TCR beta chain described here comes from a study of blood T cell repertoires in COVID-19. Overall study: The origin of the acute and convalescent COVID-19 samples was the United States, Italy and Spain. T cells, B-cell-depleted T cells, or PBMCs provided the cDNA or gDNA that served as material.

Study processing details: Nucleated cell counts were estimated from reference gene primer amplification. Sequencing used immunoSEQ multiplex PCR; TCRdb keeps in-frame clones, though not all of them. Clone size and V and J calls were adopted from that table, with D and trimming inferred from the DNA. The repertoire has 250,000 or so clones, 85% of them found once; the top ten carry around 6.4%. This clone was detected only once. Per germline, CDR1 SGHRS and CDR2 YFSETQ. The CDR3 runs to 16 residues. The ends lost 3 bases at V and 6 bases at J; junction bases unmatched: 9. The sample taken for sequencing was peripheral blood. This receptor was taken from an older woman with active or convalescent COVID-19. The chain combines TRBV5-1 with TRBJ2-2, with 9 positions matching TRBD2. The CDR3: CASSSGLALTPGELFF. CDR3 DNA sequence: TGCGCCAGCAGCTCGGGACTAGCTCTTACTCCCGGGGAGCTGTTTTTT. Combining the CDR3 with reference TRBV5-1 and TRBJ2-2 gives the whole variable domain KAGVTQTPRYLIKTRGQQVTLSCSPISGHRSVSWYQQTPGQGLQFLFEYFSETQRNKGNFPGRFSGRQFSNSRSEMNVSTLELGDSALYLCASSSGLALTPGELFFGEGSRLTVL.